This TCR beta chain was retrieved from a study of blood T cell repertoires in COVID-19. Study summary: PBMCs, B-cell-depleted T cells, or T cells provided the cDNA or gDNA that made up the material.

Using immunoSEQ multiplex PCR, the repertoire was profiled, and TCRdb retains in-frame clones only, with some absent. The data contain about 220,000 clones, less than 85% of them singletons. The CDR3 consists of 15 residues. CDR1 and CDR2 from the germline V gene are MNHEY and SVGAGI. V lost 5 bases, J lost 2 bases, and 8 bases stayed unmatched. The specimen was peripheral blood. This chain joins TRBV6-5 and TRBJ2-7; 8 nucleotides line up with TRBD2. This TCR came from a woman older than 75 with acute or convalescent COVID-19. For the CDR3, the DNA is TGTGCCAGCAGTCCTGGGACTAGGATTGCCTACGAGCAGTACTTC. It translates to CASSPGTRIAYEQYF.